This record covers a single T cell receptor (beta chain). The entry originates in a study of blood T cell repertoires in COVID-19. The overall study: Samples taken during acute and convalescent COVID-19 were collected in the United States, Italy and Spain. Sources were T cells, B-cell-depleted T cells, or PBMCs; the material itself was cDNA or gDNA.

The germline gives CDR1 KGHSH, CDR2 LQKENI. Deletions cut 3 bases from V and 0 bases from J, with 13 bases between. The CDR3 has 16 residues. Authors' processing steps: It was from reference gene primer amplification that nucleated cell counts were estimated. This table comes from immunoSEQ multiplex PCR, and its TCRdb copy is limited to in-frame clones, with some not included. V and J calls and clone size are as listed in that table; D and trimming were resolved from the DNA. The table lists some 250,000 clones, 80% to 85% of them singletons, with around an eighth in the top ten. This chain uses TRBV18 with TRBJ2-3; unclear D gene. Specimen: peripheral blood. The TCR originated in a woman between 55 and 75 years old with active or convalescent COVID-19. CDR3 loop: CASSPGSRPSTDTQYF. DNA for the CDR3: TGTGCCAGCTCACCGGGCAGCCGTCCTAGCACAGATACGCAGTATTTT.